One and the same sample provided the 25 T cell receptor beta chains below, sequenced in a study of CD8 T cells in Susac syndrome. The RNA, roughly 0.5 to 1 ug, was put through reverse transcription using random hexamers. TCRdb reprocessed the immunoSEQ multiplex PCR reads via MiXCR and lists one record per CDR3 protein. The repertoire has 85,000 to 95,000 distinct CDR3 sequences, 90% to 95% of them found once; the top ten carry roughly 0.31%. The sample consisted of CD4+ T cells from PBMCs. The source is a human donor with Susac syndrome.

V is TRBV28 and J is TRBJ2-5, with a tentative D call TRBD1 (5 bases). This CDR3 has 13 residues. V was pared by 5 bases and J by 7 bases, with 14 bases between. CDR1 MDHEN and CDR2 SYDVKM come from the germline V gene. DNA of the CDR3: TGTGCCAGCAGTAGTGGCAGGGTCGGGACCCAGTACTTC. Translation gives CASSSGRVGTQYF.

The chain couples TRBV3-1 to TRBJ2-3; 10 nucleotides match TRBD2. Germline V gene data show CDR1 as LGHDT and CDR2 as YNNKEL (reference sequence). This CDR3 is 16 amino acids long. Trimming removed 4 bases from V and 0 bases from J; junction bases left unmatched: 4. CDR3: CASSLIAGGSTDTQYF. The CDR3 nucleotides read TGTGCCAGCAGCCTGATAGCGGGGGGTAGCACAGATACGCAGTATTTT.

The chain links TRBV6-5 to TRBJ2-7, with 7 bases identical to TRBD2. This CDR3 is 15 amino acids long. Germline CDR1 reads MNHEY; CDR2 reads SVGAGI. The junction had 10 bases not matched to a gene; V was cut back by 7 bases and J by 1 base. Written as DNA, the CDR3 is TGTGCCAGCAAGGGCGGGGGTGGAAAATCCTACGAGCAGTACTTC. It yields the protein CASKGGGGKSYEQYF.

This CDR3 reads CASSYYEQYF. The CDR3 DNA sequence: TGTGCCAGCAGCTACTACGAGCAGTACTTC. The chain employs TRBV7-9 and TRBJ2-7; D remains unclear. This CDR3 comprises 10 residues. V shed 4 bases and J shed 3 bases, with 1 base lying between them. Looked up from germline, CDR1 is SEHNR and CDR2 is FQNEAQ (reference sequence).

The chain has TRBV13 and TRBJ1-5; D is undetermined. Germline lookup yields CDR1 PRHDT and CDR2 FYEKMQ (reference sequence). The CDR3 runs to 15 residues. V lost 0 bases and J lost 8, with 14 bases in between. This CDR3 is CASSLGAGSREPQHF. CDR3 bases: TGTGCCAGCAGCTTAGGAGCGGGCAGCAGAGAGCCCCAGCATTTT.

The V call is TRBV6-1, the J call TRBJ2-1; weak D call: TRBD1 (5 bases). The V gene's germline CDR1 is MNHNS and CDR2 SASEGT. The CDR3 length is 14 residues. V was pared by 1 base and J by 8 bases, with 12 bases between. The CDR3 here is CASSEVGRVHEQFF. In DNA form, the CDR3 reads TGTGCCAGCAGTGAAGTGGGCAGGGTACATGAGCAGTTCTTC.

This chain links TRBV7-9 with TRBJ1-3; no definite D call. Germline V lookup: CDR1 SEHNR, CDR2 FQNEAQ (reference sequence). This CDR3 spans 11 amino acids. V was shortened by 8 bases and J by 3 bases, with 5 bases between the two germline ends. This chain's CDR3 is CASPSGNTIYF. The CDR3 nucleotides are TGTGCCAGCCCGAGTGGAAACACCATATATTTT.

The gene calls are TRBV20-1 and TRBJ2-7; 7 positions agree with TRBD2. This CDR3 is built from 16 residues. The V and J ends lost 6 bases and 3 bases, in that order; junction bases with no gene match: 17. CDR1 and CDR2 (germline): DFQATT, SNEGSKA (reference sequence). The CDR3 DNA reads TGCAGTGCCCACGGACTAGATCTGAACCTTAACTACGAGCAGTACTTC. It translates to CSAHGLDLNLNYEQYF.

This sequence joins TRBV29-1 and TRBJ2-7; D gene unclear. The V gene's germline CDR1 is SQVTM and CDR2 ANQGSEA. CDR3 size: 13 residues. Trimming took off 4 bases at V and 3 bases at J, with 13 bases between the two ends. The CDR3 coding sequence is TGCAGCGTTGTAGAGGCTACCGTCTACGAGCAGTACTTC. Protein sequence: CSVVEATVYEQYF.

The V and J genes are TRBV2 and TRBJ2-3, with D unclear. The CDR3 is 12 residues long. Per the germline V gene, CDR1 is SNHLY and CDR2 is FYNNEI. V was cut by 8 bases and J by 4 bases, with 10 bases left in between. CDR3 loop: CASRRQPDTQYF. The DNA for the CDR3 is TGTGCCAGCCGGCGGCAGCCAGATACGCAGTATTTT.

The rearrangement joins TRBV19 to TRBJ2-6, with D uncertain. Looked up from germline, CDR1 is LNHDA and CDR2 is SQIVND (reference sequence). The CDR3 is 15 amino acids. V lost 4 bases to trimming and J lost 0 bases, with 7 bases between them. Here the CDR3 reads CASSTPLSGANVLTF. The CDR3, as DNA: TGTGCCAGTAGTACCCCGCTCTCTGGGGCCAACGTCCTGACTTTC.

The CDR3 loop reads CAWSYTDSYGYTF. In DNA, the CDR3 is TGTGCCTGGAGTTACACCGACAGCTATGGCTACACCTTC. This chain connects TRBV30 to TRBJ1-2; a weak D match, TRBD1 (5 bases). Germline V lookup: CDR1 GTSNPN, CDR2 SVGIG (reference sequence). The V and J ends lost 2 bases and 4 bases respectively, with 11 bases between them. CDR3 length equals 13 residues. Full variable domain (remainder filled in from reference TRBV30 and TRBJ1-2): SQTIHQWPATLVQPVGSPLSLECTVEGTSNPNLYWYRQAAGRGLQLLFYSVGIGQISSEVPQNLSASRPQDRQFILSSKKLLLSDSGFYLCAWSYTDSYGYTFGSGTRLTVV.

The rearrangement uses TRBV3-1 and TRBJ2-2; D tentatively fits TRBD1 or TRBD2 (5 bases each). CDR3 size: 14 residues. The germline V and J ends were trimmed by 1 base and 5 bases, with 8 bases remaining between them. Germline V gives CDR1 LGHDT, CDR2 YNNKEL (reference sequence). The CDR3 region has the DNA TGTGCCAGCAGCCAAGTTGGGGGTACCGGGGAGCTGTTTTTT. It codes for CASSQVGGTGELFF.

CDR3 amino acids: CASRQLNTGELFF. The CDR3 DNA reads as TGCGCCAGCAGACAGCTGAACACCGGGGAGCTGTTTTTT. The chain employs TRBV5-1 and TRBJ2-2; D remains ambiguous. The germline V and J ends were trimmed by 5 bases and 1 base, with 6 bases remaining between them. This CDR3 has 13 residues. Germline loops: CDR1 SGHRS, CDR2 YFSETQ.

This clonotype turned up a few times. The genes are TRBV18 and TRBJ2-5; D is unclear. The CDR3 loop spans 11 amino acids. Germline V CDR1 and CDR2: KGHSH, LQKENI. V was shortened by 8 bases and J by 4 bases, with 8 bases between the two germline ends. The chain's CDR3 is CASSPGETQYF. DNA of the CDR3: TGTGCCAGCAGCCCCGGAGAGACCCAGTACTTC.

The genes are TRBV14 and TRBJ1-6; D is unclear. Germline loops: CDR1 SGHDN, CDR2 FVKESK. Trimming cost V 1 base and J 16 bases, with 17 bases left between them. This CDR3 has 14 amino acids. CDR3 protein: CASSQASDGSSLHF. In DNA form, the CDR3 reads TGTGCCAGCAGCCAAGCTTCGGATGGGTCGTCTCTCCACTTT. The variable domain in full, completed from reference TRBV14 and TRBJ1-6, reads EAGVTQFPSHSVIEKGQTVTLRCDPISGHDNLYWYRRVMGKEIKFLLHFVKESKQDESGMPNNRFLAERTGGTYSTLKVQPAELEDSGVYFCASSQASDGSSLHFGNGTRLTVT.

This rearrangement joins TRBV20-1 to TRBJ2-3; either TRBD1 or TRBD2 may supply D (5 bases each). The CDR3 sequence is 13 residues long. Germline V lookup: CDR1 DFQATT, CDR2 SNEGSKA (reference sequence). V gave up 5 bases and J gave up 1 base, with 10 bases separating them. CDR3 sequence (DNA): TGCAGTGCTTCCCGAGGGGGCACAGATACGCAGTATTTT. Its translation is CSASRGGTDTQYF.

This rearrangement joins TRBV29-1 to TRBJ2-5, with D tentatively TRBD2 (6 bases). Germline V lookup: CDR1 SQVTM, CDR2 ANQGSEA. The CDR3 sequence is 11 residues long. CDR3 amino acids: CRGTVQETQYF. The CDR3 DNA reads TGCAGGGGGACTGTCCAAGAGACCCAGTACTTC. Drawing the rest from reference TRBV29-1 and TRBJ2-5, the complete variable domain is SAVISQKPSRDICQRGTSLTIQCQVDSQVTMMFWYRQQPGQSLTLIATANQGSEATYESGFVIDKFPISRPNLTFSTLTVSNMSPEDSSIYLCRGTVQETQYFGPGTRLLVL.

The V and J genes are TRBV30 and TRBJ2-1; 8 nucleotides agree with TRBD1. The J segment lost 2 bases and the V segment lost 4 bases, leaving 13 bases of the junction unmatched. CDR1 and CDR2 (germline): GTSNPN, SVGIG (reference sequence). The CDR3 is 17 amino acids. CDR3 region: CAWTRDRQSATYNEQFF. In DNA form, the CDR3 reads TGTGCCTGGACCCGGGACAGGCAATCTGCGACCTACAATGAGCAGTTCTTC.

This rearrangement joins TRBV29-1 to TRBJ1-1; D call uncertain. The germline V gene has CDR1 SQVTM and CDR2 ANQGSEA. The ends were cut back, 4 bases at V and 0 bases at J, with 9 bases in the middle. The CDR3 has 13 residues. The CDR3 is CSVVSRLNTEAFF. The CDR3 region has the DNA TGCAGCGTTGTTTCAAGGTTGAACACTGAAGCTTTCTTT. Filled out from reference TRBV29-1 and TRBJ1-1, the complete variable domain reads SAVISQKPSRDICQRGTSLTIQCQVDSQVTMMFWYRQQPGQSLTLIATANQGSEATYESGFVIDKFPISRPNLTFSTLTVSNMSPEDSSIYLCSVVSRLNTEAFFGQGTRLTVV.

This chain joins TRBV7-9 and TRBJ1-1, with TRBD1 as a possible D gene (6 bases). This CDR3 has 12 amino acids. The V and J ends lost 3 bases and 8 bases respectively, with 10 bases between them. In germline, CDR1 is SEHNR, CDR2 FQNEAQ (reference sequence). The DNA for the CDR3 is TGTGCCAGCAGCTTGGGACAAGGAGAAGCTTTCTTT. Its protein is CASSLGQGEAFF.

The V call is TRBV7-9, the J call TRBJ1-2, with D possibly being TRBD1 (6 bases). CDR3 size: 13 residues. V was cut by 3 bases and J by 10 bases, with 15 bases left in between. Looked up from germline, CDR1 is SEHNR and CDR2 is FQNEAQ (reference sequence). The CDR3 protein is CASSFYRDPVYTF. The CDR3 region has the DNA TGTGCCAGCAGCTTCTACAGGGACCCCGTCTACACCTTC. The whole variable domain, filled in from reference TRBV7-9 and TRBJ1-2, reads DTGVSQNPRHKITKRGQNVTFRCDPISEHNRLYWYRQTLGQGPEFLTYFQNEAQLEKSRLLSDRFSAERPKGSFSTLEIQRTEQGDSAMYLCASSFYRDPVYTFGSGTRLTVV.

The genes are TRBV6-5 and TRBJ1-1; D is undetermined. The germline CDR1 and CDR2 sequences are MNHEY and SVGAGI. The ends were cut back, 2 bases at V and 1 base at J, with 2 bases in the middle. This CDR3 contains 12 residues. CDR3 coding DNA: TGTGCCAGCAGTTACGAGAACACTGAAGCTTTCTTT. This gives the protein CASSYENTEAFF.

This chain connects TRBV12-3 or TRBV12-4 to TRBJ1-6, with 8 bases aligning to TRBD1. After removal of 8 bases from V and 7 bases from J, the junction contained 1 base not matched to a gene. The CDR3 is 12 residues long. In DNA, the CDR3 is TGTGCCAGCGGGGACAGGAATTCACCCCTCCACTTT. Amino acid sequence: CASGDRNSPLHF.

The V and J genes are TRBV12-3 or TRBV12-4 and TRBJ2-3; 7 bases fit TRBD2. The CDR3 spans 15 residues. With 8 bases clipped from V and 3 bases from J, the junction kept 11 bases outside the gene matches. The CDR3 nucleotides are TGTGCCAGCCGGGGGGTGGCAGAGTGGACAGATACGCAGTATTTT. It specifies CASRGVAEWTDTQYF.